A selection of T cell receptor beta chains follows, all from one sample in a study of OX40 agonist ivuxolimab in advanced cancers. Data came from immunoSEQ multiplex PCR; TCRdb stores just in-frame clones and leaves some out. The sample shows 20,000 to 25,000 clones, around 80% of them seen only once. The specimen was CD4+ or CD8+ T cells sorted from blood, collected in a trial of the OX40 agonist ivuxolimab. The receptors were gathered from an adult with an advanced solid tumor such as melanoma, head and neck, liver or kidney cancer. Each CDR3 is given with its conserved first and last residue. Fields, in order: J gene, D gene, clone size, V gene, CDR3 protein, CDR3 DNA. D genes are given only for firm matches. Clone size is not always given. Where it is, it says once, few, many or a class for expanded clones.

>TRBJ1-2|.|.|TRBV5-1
CASSLARQGPNYGYTF
TGCGCCAGCAGCTTGGCCCGCCAGGGGCCTAACTATGGCTACACCTTC
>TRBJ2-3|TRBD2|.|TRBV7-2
CASSLTGGRLDTQYF
TGTGCCAGCAGCTTGACGGGGGGGCGACTTGATACGCAGTATTTT
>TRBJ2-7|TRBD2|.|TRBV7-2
CASSWTSGGGYEQYF
TGTGCCAGCAGCTGGACTAGCGGGGGAGGATACGAGCAGTACTTC
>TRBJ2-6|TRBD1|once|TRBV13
CASSFAPGQGNSGANVLTF
TGTGCCAGCAGCTTCGCCCCGGGACAGGGAAACTCTGGGGCCAACGTCCTGACTTTC
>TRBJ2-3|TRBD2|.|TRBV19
CASSIGAGDTDTQYF
TGTGCCAGTAGTATCGGGGCGGGGGACACAGATACGCAGTATTTT
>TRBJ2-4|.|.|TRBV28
CASSLDREEGQNIQYF
TGTGCCAGCAGTTTAGACAGGGAGGAGGGACAAAACATTCAGTACTTC
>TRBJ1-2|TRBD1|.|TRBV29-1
CSARTGDYGYTF
TGCAGCGCAAGGACAGGGGACTATGGCTACACCTTC
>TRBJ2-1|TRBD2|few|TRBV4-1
CASSPSRAGGLNEQFF
TGCGCCAGCAGCCCCTCTCGAGCGGGGGGGCTGAATGAGCAGTTCTTC
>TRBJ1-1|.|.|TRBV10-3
CAISEGRTEAFF
TGTGCCATCAGTGAGGGCAGGACTGAAGCTTTCTTT
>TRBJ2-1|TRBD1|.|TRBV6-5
CASSDRAHEQFF
TGTGCCAGCAGCGACAGGGCCCATGAGCAGTTCTTC
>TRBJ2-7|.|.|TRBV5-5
CASSLGVDYEQYF
TGTGCCAGCAGCTTGGGGGTCGATTACGAGCAGTACTTC
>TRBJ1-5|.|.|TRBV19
CASSFRGANQPQHF
TGTGCCAGTAGTTTCAGGGGAGCGAATCAGCCCCAGCATTTT
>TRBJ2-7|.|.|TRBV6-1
CASGLAGPYEQYF
TGTGCCAGCGGGCTCGCCGGCCCCTACGAGCAGTACTTC
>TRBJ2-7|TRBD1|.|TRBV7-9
CASSGMGQGTYEQYF
TGTGCCAGCAGCGGAATGGGACAGGGGACCTACGAGCAGTACTTC
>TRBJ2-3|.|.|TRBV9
CASSGGASTDTQYF
TGTGCCAGCAGCGGGGGGGCCAGCACAGATACGCAGTATTTT
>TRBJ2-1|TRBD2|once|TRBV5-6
CASSPTSGGAYEQFF
TGTGCCAGCAGCCCGACTAGCGGGGGGGCCTATGAGCAGTTCTTC
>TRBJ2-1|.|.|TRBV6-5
CASSYTSYNEQFF
TGTGCCAGCAGTTACACCTCCTACAATGAGCAGTTCTTC
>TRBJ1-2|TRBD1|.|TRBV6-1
CASRPDRGRAYGYTF
TGTGCCAGCAGACCCGACAGGGGGCGGGCCTATGGCTACACCTTC
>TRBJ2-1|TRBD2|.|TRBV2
CASRASGGSYNEQFF
TGTGCCAGCAGAGCTAGCGGGGGCTCCTACAATGAGCAGTTCTTC
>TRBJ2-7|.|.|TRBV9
CASSSGTELPYEQYF
TGTGCCAGCAGCTCAGGGACCGAATTACCCTACGAGCAGTACTTC
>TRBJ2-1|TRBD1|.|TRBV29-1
CSVGRTGLFNEQFF
TGCAGCGTGGGCCGGACAGGGTTATTCAATGAGCAGTTCTTC
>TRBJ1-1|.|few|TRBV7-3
CASSLSVRGNTEAFF
TGTGCCAGCAGCTTAAGTGTTCGGGGGAACACTGAAGCTTTCTTT
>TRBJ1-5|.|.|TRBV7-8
CASNQWGGLREPQHF
TGTGCCAGCAACCAGTGGGGCGGACTTAGGGAGCCCCAGCATTTT
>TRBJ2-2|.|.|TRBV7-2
CASSFPGNTGELFF
TGTGCCAGCAGCTTTCCAGGGAACACCGGGGAGCTGTTTTTT
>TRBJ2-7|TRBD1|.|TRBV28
CASSWTGKRKNEQYF
TGTGCCAGCAGTTGGACAGGGAAAAGAAAGAACGAGCAGTACTTC
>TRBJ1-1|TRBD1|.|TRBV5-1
CASSLAPGQGGDTEAFF
TGCGCCAGCAGCTTGGCCCCGGGACAGGGTGGGGACACTGAAGCTTTCTTT
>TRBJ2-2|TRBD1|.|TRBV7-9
CASSPTGGRTGELFF
TGTGCCAGCAGCCCGACAGGGGGCCGAACCGGGGAGCTGTTTTTT
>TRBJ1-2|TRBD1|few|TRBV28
CASSWTGAANYGYTF
TGTGCCAGCAGTTGGACAGGCGCCGCTAACTATGGCTACACCTTC
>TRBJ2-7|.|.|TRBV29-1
CSVRLDEQYF
TGCAGCGTTCGTCTAGACGAGCAGTACTTC
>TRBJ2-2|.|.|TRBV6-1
CASSEWRTNTGELFF
TGTGCCAGCAGTGAATGGCGCACGAACACCGGGGAGCTGTTTTTT
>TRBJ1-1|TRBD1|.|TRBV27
CASSLPGQQNTEAFF
TGTGCCAGCAGTCTCCCGGGACAGCAGAACACTGAAGCTTTCTTT
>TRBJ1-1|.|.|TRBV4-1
CASSQVSGAVGEAFF
TGCGCCAGCAGCCAAGTTTCAGGGGCGGTTGGTGAAGCTTTCTTT
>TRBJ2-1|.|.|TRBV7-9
CASTSHINEQFF
TGTGCCAGCACCTCGCATATCAATGAGCAGTTCTTC
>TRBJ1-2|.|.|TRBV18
CASSRTTPDEYGYTF
TGTGCCAGCTCACGAACAACCCCCGACGAGTATGGCTACACCTTC
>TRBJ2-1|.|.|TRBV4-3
CASSQVILVNEQFF
TGCGCCAGCAGCCAAGTGATACTAGTCAATGAGCAGTTCTTC
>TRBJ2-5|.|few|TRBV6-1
CASSEGMGSQETQYF
TGTGCCAGCAGTGAGGGTATGGGCAGCCAAGAGACCCAGTACTTC
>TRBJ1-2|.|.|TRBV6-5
CASSYSVRGSDGYTF
TGTGCCAGCAGTTACAGTGTCCGGGGGTCGGATGGCTACACCTTC
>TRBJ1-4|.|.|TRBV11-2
CASSLTVNEKLFF
TGTGCCAGCAGCTTAACGGTTAATGAAAAACTGTTTTTT
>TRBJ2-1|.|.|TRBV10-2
CAIRGAGPYNEQFF
TGCGCCATAAGGGGGGCGGGGCCCTACAATGAGCAGTTCTTC